The present entry profiles one T cell receptor (beta chain) with its context. From the reads, TCRdb called clonotypes with MiXCR, one entry per CDR3 protein. The sample carries around 530,000 distinct CDR3 sequences, about 25% recorded once. This CDR3 comprises 12 residues. V lost 4 bases and J lost 6, with 7 bases in between. Per germline, CDR1 MGHDK and CDR2 SYGVNS. The data originate from a study of T cell repertoires in cytomegalovirus infection. The chain is built from TRBV25-1 and TRBJ2-1, with a possible D match to TRBD1 (5 bases). This receptor was obtained from a human donor in good health (CMV status not recorded). Some clones in this sample may be carry-over from other donors' samples. Material: PBMCs. CDR3 coding DNA: TGTGCCAGCAGTGGAGACAGCAATGAGCAGTTCTTC. Translated, it gives CASSGDSNEQFF.